This T cell receptor (beta chain) stems from a study of T cell responses to AZD1222 COVID-19 vaccine. A word on this clone: The antigen remains undetermined.

The ends were cut back, 1 base at V and 5 bases at J, with 12 bases in the middle. This CDR3 region has 14 residues. Germline V gene data show CDR1 as SGHDN and CDR2 as FVKESK. The assay was immunoSEQ multiplex PCR, and TCRdb's table has in-frame clones only and misses some. The table records 130,000 to 150,000 clones, approximately 89% of them present only once. Study findings and constraints: Seropositive at baseline were only 5 to 7 AZD1222 recipients.

This chain links TRBV14 with TRBJ2-7; a possible D gene is TRBD1 (6 bases). This clonotype was sampled from an adult who received the AZD1222 COVID-19 vaccine. The input for sequencing was peripheral blood, taken 28 days after the second AZD1222 dose. DNA of the CDR3: TGTGCCAGCAGCCAAGGAGGGGGTGGGAACGAGCAGTACTTC. Translated, it gives CASSQGGGGNEQYF.